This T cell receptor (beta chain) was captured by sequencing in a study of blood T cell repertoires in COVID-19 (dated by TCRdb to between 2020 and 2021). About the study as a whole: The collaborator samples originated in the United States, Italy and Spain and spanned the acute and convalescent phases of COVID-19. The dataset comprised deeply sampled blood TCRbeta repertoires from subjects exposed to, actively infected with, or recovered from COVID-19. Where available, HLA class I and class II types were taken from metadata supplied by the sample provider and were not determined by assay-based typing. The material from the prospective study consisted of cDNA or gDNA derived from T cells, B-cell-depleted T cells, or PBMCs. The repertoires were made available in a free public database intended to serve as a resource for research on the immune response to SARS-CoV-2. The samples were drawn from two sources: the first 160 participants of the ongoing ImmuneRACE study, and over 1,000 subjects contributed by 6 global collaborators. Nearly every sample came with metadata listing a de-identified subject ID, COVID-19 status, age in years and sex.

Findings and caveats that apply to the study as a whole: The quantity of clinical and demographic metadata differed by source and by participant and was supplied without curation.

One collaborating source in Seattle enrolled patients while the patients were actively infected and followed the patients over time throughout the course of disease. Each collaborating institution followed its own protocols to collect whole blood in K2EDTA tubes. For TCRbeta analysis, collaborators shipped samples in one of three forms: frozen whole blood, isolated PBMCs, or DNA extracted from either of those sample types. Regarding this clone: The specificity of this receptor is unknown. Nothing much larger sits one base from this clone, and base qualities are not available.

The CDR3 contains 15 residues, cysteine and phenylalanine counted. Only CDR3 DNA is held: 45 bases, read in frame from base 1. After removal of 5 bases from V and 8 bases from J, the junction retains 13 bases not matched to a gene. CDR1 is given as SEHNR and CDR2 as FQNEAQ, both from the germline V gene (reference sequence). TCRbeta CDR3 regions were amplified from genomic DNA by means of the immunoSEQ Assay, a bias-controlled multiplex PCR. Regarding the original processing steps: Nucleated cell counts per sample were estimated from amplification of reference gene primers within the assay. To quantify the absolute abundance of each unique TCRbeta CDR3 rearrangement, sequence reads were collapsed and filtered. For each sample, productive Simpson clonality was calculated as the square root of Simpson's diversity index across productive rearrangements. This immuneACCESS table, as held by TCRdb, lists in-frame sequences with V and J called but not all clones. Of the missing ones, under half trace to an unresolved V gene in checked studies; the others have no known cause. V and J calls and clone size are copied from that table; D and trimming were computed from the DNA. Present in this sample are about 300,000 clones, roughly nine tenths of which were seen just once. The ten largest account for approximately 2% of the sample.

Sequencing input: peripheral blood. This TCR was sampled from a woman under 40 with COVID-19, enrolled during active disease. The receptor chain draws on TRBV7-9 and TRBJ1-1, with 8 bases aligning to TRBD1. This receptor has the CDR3 CASSPRGPTGGEAFF. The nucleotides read TGTGCCAGCAGCCCCAGGGGGCCCACAGGGGGAGAAGCTTTCTTT.